Each of the 8 T cell receptor beta chains below was sequenced from the same sample in a study of radiation and T cells in renal cell carcinoma. The protocol was immunoSEQ multiplex PCR, while the TCRdb copy is restricted to in-frame clones and leaves out a portion. This sample carries about 150,000 clones, roughly 90% of them seen once, and the ten largest clones take roughly 17%. Described time point: blood 4 weeks post-SBRT, at nephrectomy. Treatment noted: 15 Gy SBRT to primary tumor, nephrectomy 4 weeks later. The sequencing used blood, collected from a patient whose treatment included radiotherapy and nephrectomy. Receptors were obtained from a woman aged 45-65 years with renal cell carcinoma.

A few counts support this clone. The chain uses TRBV4-3 and TRBJ1-4; maybe TRBD1 (6 bases). Germline CDR1 and CDR2: LGHNA and YSLEER. V gave up 8 bases and J gave up 0 bases, with 10 bases separating them. This CDR3 comprises 14 residues. The DNA of the CDR3 is TGCGCCAGCTCCTGGACAGCAACTAATGAAAAACTGTTTTTT. It encodes CASSWTATNEKLFF.

Comments on this clone: Other nucleotide sequences in the sample specify the same CDR3. The chain links TRBV10-3 to TRBJ1-4, with D possibly TRBD1 on 6 matching bases. The CDR3 is 12 residues long. Germline V gives CDR1 ENHRY, CDR2 SYGVKD. V gave up 6 bases and J gave up 5 bases, with 7 bases separating them. The CDR3 nucleotides read TGTGCCATCAGCCAGGGGAATGAAAAACTGTTTTTT. Translating it yields CAISQGNEKLFF.

This chain uses TRBV10-2 with TRBJ1-2; D remains unclear. This CDR3 has 12 residues. With 4 bases removed from V and 3 bases from J, the gap between germline ends came to 6 bases. CDR1 WSHSY and CDR2 SAAADI come from the germline V gene. For the CDR3, the DNA is TGCGCCAGCAGTGGGAGTGACTATGGCTACACCTTC. Protein: CASSGSDYGYTF.

The CDR3 sequence: CASSLASGRNQPQHF. The DNA for the CDR3 is TGTGCCAGCAGTTTAGCCTCAGGGCGCAATCAGCCCCAGCATTTT. This chain joins TRBV28 and TRBJ1-5; a possible D gene is TRBD1 (5 bases). The CDR3 consists of 15 residues. V lost 2 bases, J lost 2 bases, and 10 bases lay in between. Germline assignment: CDR1 MDHEN and CDR2 SYDVKM.

The V and J genes are TRBV5-1 and TRBJ2-2; no reliable D call. V was cut by 1 base and J by 2 bases, with 9 bases left in between. Germline-derived CDR1 and CDR2 are SGHRS and YFSETQ. The CDR3 runs to 15 residues. In DNA, the CDR3 is TGCGCCAGCAGCTTGATCCCAGGAAACACCGGGGAGCTGTTTTTT. It specifies CASSLIPGNTGELFF.

The chain uses TRBV6-1 and TRBJ1-1; 7 bases agree with TRBD1. With V trimmed by 6 bases and J by 6 bases, 13 bases remained unmatched. The CDR3 sequence is 15 residues long. Germline V CDR1 and CDR2: MNHNS, SASEGT. CDR3 protein: CASSYLQGIRAEAFF. The CDR3 nucleotides are TGTGCCAGCAGCTATTTACAGGGGATTAGGGCTGAAGCTTTCTTT.

The chain carries TRBV5-1 and TRBJ1-2, with 8 positions matching TRBD1. The CDR3 runs 14 residues. After removal of 4 bases from V and 1 base from J, the junction contained 3 bases not matched to a gene. Germline lookup yields CDR1 SGHRS and CDR2 YFSETQ. The CDR3 DNA reads TGCGCCAGCAGCGTCACAGGGGGTAACTATGGCTACACCTTC. Protein sequence: CASSVTGGNYGYTF.

The V call is TRBV5-4, the J call TRBJ1-5; perhaps TRBD1 as D (5 bases). CDR3 length equals 15 residues. Germline lookup yields CDR1 SGHNT and CDR2 YYREEE (reference sequence). Deletions cut 0 bases from V and 1 base from J, with 8 bases between. CDR3 in DNA: TGTGCCAGCAGCTTGGACCGGGGGAGCAATCAGCCCCAGCATTTT. Its protein product is CASSLDRGSNQPQHF.